The 20 T cell receptor beta chains in this list originate from one sample, sequenced in a study of blood T cell repertoires in COVID-19. The data were produced by immunoSEQ multiplex PCR, yet TCRdb's version contains in-frame clones alone and is incomplete. The sample has about 78,000 clones; 70% to 90% are singletons. The sample comprised peripheral blood. These receptors were collected from a man in his 70s with active or convalescent COVID-19.

V gene TRBV6-1 combines with J gene TRBJ1-2; 7 nucleotides agree with TRBD1. This CDR3 region has 14 residues. CDR1 and CDR2 from the germline V gene are MNHNS and SASEGT. V lost 3 bases and J lost 7; bases outside the gene matches: 8. The CDR3 reads CASSDHVRQGGYTF. CDR3 nucleotide sequence: TGTGCCAGCAGTGACCACGTAAGACAGGGTGGCTACACCTTC.

The sample holds one count of this clone. V gene TRBV6-5 combines with J gene TRBJ2-1, with 8 bases lining up with TRBD1. The ends lost 7 bases at V and 0 bases at J; junction bases unmatched: 5. This CDR3 contains 15 residues. From germline, CDR1 is MNHEY and CDR2 SVGAGI. As DNA, the CDR3 is TGTGCCAGCACCGAACAGGGGGGCTCCTACAATGAGCAGTTCTTC. As protein: CASTEQGGSYNEQFF.

The CDR3 sequence: CASSLFRQNSPLHF. The DNA for the CDR3 is TGTGCCAGCAGTTTATTCCGACAGAATTCACCCCTCCACTTT. J is TRBJ1-6 and V is TRBV27; maybe TRBD1 (5 bases). Germline values: CDR1 MNHEY, CDR2 SMNVEV (reference sequence). Trimming shortened V by 1 base and J by 7 bases, and 8 bases separated the two germline ends. CDR3 size: 14 residues.

The chain links TRBV5-1 to TRBJ2-1, with D perhaps matching TRBD2 (6 bases). V lost 0 bases, J lost 4 bases, and 11 bases lay in between. The CDR3 is 15 amino acids. Germline V gene sequence: CDR1 SGHRS, CDR2 YFSETQ. DNA for the CDR3: TGCGCCAGCAGCTTGGTAACGGGAGAGTACAATGAGCAGTTCTTC. Its translation: CASSLVTGEYNEQFF.

This clone turned up a few times. The chain links TRBV6-5 to TRBJ1-6, with a weak D call TRBD1 (6 bases). The CDR3 extends over 14 amino acids. Germline V lookup: CDR1 MNHEY, CDR2 SVGAGI. V was clipped by 6 bases and J by 5 bases, with 11 bases between them. This CDR3 reads CASRPAGDNSPLHF. CDR3 DNA: TGTGCCAGCAGGCCCGCAGGGGATAATTCACCCCTCCACTTT.

V is TRBV7-2 and J is TRBJ1-4; D uncertain. CDR1 SGHTA and CDR2 FQGNSA come from the germline V gene. CDR3 length: 16 residues. The V end lost 3 bases, the J end lost 2 bases, and 13 bases lay between the germline ends. This chain's CDR3 is CASSFSSGSTNEKLFF. The CDR3 nucleotides read TGTGCCAGCAGCTTTTCTTCGGGTTCCACTAATGAAAAACTGTTTTTT.

This chain connects TRBV18 to TRBJ1-2; 11 bases fit TRBD1. This CDR3 spans 14 amino acids. The ends lost 3 bases at V and 8 bases at J; junction bases unmatched: 5. Germline CDR1 reads KGHSH; CDR2 reads LQKENI. Here the CDR3 reads CASSPRTGGSGYTF. Here the CDR3 DNA reads TGTGCCAGCTCACCCCGGACAGGGGGCAGCGGCTACACCTTC.

The chain couples TRBV2 to TRBJ2-7; tentative D call: TRBD2 (5 bases). Per the germline V gene, CDR1 is SNHLY and CDR2 is FYNNEI. This CDR3 has 13 residues. Trimming removed 4 bases from V and 7 bases from J, with 14 bases in between. Here the CDR3 DNA reads TGTGCCAGCAGTGGGCAGGCTAGCTTTGAGCAGTACTTC. Its translation: CASSGQASFEQYF.

The chain couples TRBV10-3 to TRBJ2-3, with a possible D match to TRBD2 (6 bases). The CDR3 runs to 16 residues. CDR1 and CDR2 from the germline V gene are ENHRY and SYGVKD. V lost 4 bases to trimming and J lost 8 bases, with 22 bases between them. The CDR3 sequence is CAISGNWGWEDGTQYF. The CDR3 DNA sequence: TGTGCCATCAGTGGAAATTGGGGTTGGGAGGATGGTACGCAGTATTTT.

CDR3 DNA sequence: TGCGCCAGCAGCCTCCTGCTGAATGCTGCAACGGGAGTTACAGATACGCAGTATTTT. Protein sequence: CASSLLLNAATGVTDTQYF. The J gene is TRBJ2-3, the V gene TRBV5-1, with D possibly being TRBD2 (6 bases). The CDR3 runs to 19 residues. Trimming stripped 4 bases from V and 3 bases from J, with 27 bases between. Germline lookup yields CDR1 SGHRS and CDR2 YFSETQ.

The J gene is TRBJ2-3, the V gene TRBV5-1; 8 nucleotides line up with TRBD1. Trimming at V came to 2 bases and at J to 2 bases, leaving 4 bases not matched to a gene. Germline V gene sequence: CDR1 SGHRS, CDR2 YFSETQ. This CDR3 has 15 amino acids. CDR3 residues: CASSLGTGDTDTQYF. DNA for the CDR3: TGCGCCAGCAGCTTAGGGACAGGCGACACAGATACGCAGTATTTT.

V and J are TRBV30 and TRBJ2-7, with TRBD1 matching over 9 bases. With 0 bases clipped from V and 10 bases from J, the junction kept 7 bases outside the gene matches. The CDR3 length is 13 residues. Germline-derived CDR1 and CDR2 are GTSNPN and SVGIG (reference sequence). This chain's CDR3 is CAWSVGQGFGQYF. In DNA form, the CDR3 reads TGTGCCTGGAGTGTGGGACAGGGATTTGGACAGTACTTC.

This clone has just one count. The chain links TRBV6-1 to TRBJ1-5; the D is unclear. From germline, CDR1 is MNHNS and CDR2 SASEGT. Trimming removed 1 base at V and 4 bases at J, with 17 bases between. The CDR3 covers 17 residues. The CDR3 bases are TGTGCCAGCAGTGAAGGTCATGGACGGGGTAGGAATCAGCCCCAGCATTTT. It encodes CASSEGHGRGRNQPQHF.

This clone was observed a few times. The chain links TRBV2 to TRBJ1-2; tentatively, D is TRBD1 (5 bases). Germline V gene sequence: CDR1 SNHLY, CDR2 FYNNEI. The CDR3 spans 14 residues. Trimming took 0 bases from V and 6 from J, leaving 11 bases between them. In DNA form, the CDR3 reads TGTGCCAGCAGTGAAGCCCGGGGGTGGCATGGCTACACCTTC. The encoded protein is CASSEARGWHGYTF.

The chain links TRBV20-1 to TRBJ2-7, with D perhaps TRBD2 (6 bases). This CDR3 has 15 residues. Germline values: CDR1 DFQATT, CDR2 SNEGSKA (reference sequence). V dropped 3 bases and J dropped 3 bases, with 18 bases sitting between them. CDR3 residues: CSASGPGGGLYEQYF. The CDR3 bases are TGCAGTGCTAGTGGCCCTGGGGGAGGCCTCTACGAGCAGTACTTC.

The J gene is TRBJ2-2, the V gene TRBV3-1 (or the pseudogene TRBV3-2); perhaps TRBD2 as D (5 bases). The germline V gene has CDR1 LGHDT and CDR2 YNNKEL (reference sequence). V lost 0 bases, J lost 8 bases, and 19 bases lay in between. This CDR3 is built from 17 residues. The chain's CDR3 is CASSQDIVSGSRGELFF. In DNA form, the CDR3 reads TGTGCCAGCAGCCAAGATATTGTCAGCGGAAGCCGGGGGGAGCTGTTTTTT.

This clone was seen once. The chain is built from TRBV7-9 and TRBJ2-5; TRBD2 matches 10 bases. The CDR3 extends over 14 amino acids. The germline V gene encodes CDR1 SEHNR and CDR2 FQNEAQ (reference sequence). With V trimmed by 5 bases and J by 1 base, 1 base remained unmatched. DNA of the CDR3: TGTGCCAGCAGCCCTAGCGGGAGCCAAGAGACCCAGTACTTC. It specifies CASSPSGSQETQYF.

The chain links TRBV5-4 to TRBJ1-1; D not resolved. Germline CDR1 and CDR2: SGHNT and YYREEE (reference sequence). V was trimmed by 0 bases and J by 4 bases, leaving 16 bases between them. The CDR3 extends over 16 amino acids. The CDR3 bases are TGTGCCAGCAGCTTGGGAGGTGGCAGATGGAGCACTGAAGCTTTCTTT. It translates to CASSLGGGRWSTEAFF.

This clone occurred once. The V gene is TRBV10-3, the J gene TRBJ2-7, with D possibly being TRBD2 (6 bases). Trimming removed 0 bases at V and 2 bases at J, with 14 bases between. The CDR3 totals 16 residues. CDR1 is ENHRY, CDR2 SYGVKD, per germline. CDR3 amino acids: CAISESPTGGTYEQYF. The CDR3 region has the DNA TGTGCCATCAGTGAGTCGCCCACAGGAGGGACCTACGAGCAGTACTTC.

J is TRBJ2-2 and V is TRBV7-9; 15 bases align to TRBD2. Germline assignment: CDR1 SEHNR and CDR2 FQNEAQ (reference sequence). The CDR3 spans 16 residues. The V segment lost 5 bases and the J segment 4 bases; nucleotides outside the gene matches: 2. For the CDR3, the DNA is TGTGCCAGCAGCAAGGGACTAGCGGGGGGCACCGGGGAGCTGTTTTTT. Translating gives CASSKGLAGGTGELFF. The full variable domain, with the rest looked up from reference TRBV7-9 and TRBJ2-2, is DTGVSQNPRHKITKRGQNVTFRCDPISEHNRLYWYRQTLGQGPEFLTYFQNEAQLEKSRLLSDRFSAERPKGSFSTLEIQRTEQGDSAMYLCASSKGLAGGTGELFFGEGSRLTVL.